This T cell receptor beta chain was recorded in a study of blood T cell repertoires in COVID-19. TCRdb's copy holds only in-frame clones and misses some; the assay was immunoSEQ multiplex PCR. Of over 200,000 clones in the sample, about 80% were seen once. V was shortened by 5 bases and J by 3 bases, with 16 bases between the two germline ends. The CDR3 runs to 15 residues. Germline V CDR1 and CDR2: PRHDT, FYEKMQ (reference sequence). The V call is TRBV13, the J call TRBJ2-5; possibly TRBD1 for D (6 bases). This receptor was obtained from a man between 60 and 70 years old who had recovered from COVID-19. Specimen: PBMCs or T cells enriched from blood (not recorded which). CDR3 coding DNA: TGTGCCAGCAGCGCAGGTCTGAGGGGGAAAGAGACCCAGTACTTC. It specifies CASSAGLRGKETQYF.